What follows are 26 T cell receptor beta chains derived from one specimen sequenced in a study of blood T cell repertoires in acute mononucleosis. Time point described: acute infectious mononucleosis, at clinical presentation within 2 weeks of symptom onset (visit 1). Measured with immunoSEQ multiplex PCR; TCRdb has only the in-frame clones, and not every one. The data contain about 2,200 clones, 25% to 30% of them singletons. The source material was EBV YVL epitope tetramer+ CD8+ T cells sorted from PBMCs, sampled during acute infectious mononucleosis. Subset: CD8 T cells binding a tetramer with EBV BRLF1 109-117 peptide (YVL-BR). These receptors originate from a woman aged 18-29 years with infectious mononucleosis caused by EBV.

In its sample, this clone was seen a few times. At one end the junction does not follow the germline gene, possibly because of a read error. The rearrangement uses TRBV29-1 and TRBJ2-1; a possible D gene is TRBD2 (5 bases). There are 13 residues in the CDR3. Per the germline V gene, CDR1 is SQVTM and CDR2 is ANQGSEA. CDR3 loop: CRVVVAPYNELFF. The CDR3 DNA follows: TGCAGGGTTGTGGTAGCGCCGTACAATGAGCTGTTCTTC.

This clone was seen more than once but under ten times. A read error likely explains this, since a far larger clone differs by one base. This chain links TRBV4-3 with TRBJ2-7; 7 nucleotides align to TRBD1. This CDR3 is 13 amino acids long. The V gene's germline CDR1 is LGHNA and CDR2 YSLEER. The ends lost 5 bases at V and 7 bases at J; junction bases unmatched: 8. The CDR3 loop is CASSLAPTGEQYF. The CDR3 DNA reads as TGCGCCAGCAGCTTAGCGCCGACAGGGGAGCAGTACTTC.

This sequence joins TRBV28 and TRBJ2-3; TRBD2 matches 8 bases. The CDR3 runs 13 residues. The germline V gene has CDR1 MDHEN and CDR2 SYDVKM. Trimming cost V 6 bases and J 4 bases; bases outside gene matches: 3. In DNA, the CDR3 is TGTGCCAGCAGCTCGACTAGCGCAGATACGCAGTATTTT. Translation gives CASSSTSADTQYF.

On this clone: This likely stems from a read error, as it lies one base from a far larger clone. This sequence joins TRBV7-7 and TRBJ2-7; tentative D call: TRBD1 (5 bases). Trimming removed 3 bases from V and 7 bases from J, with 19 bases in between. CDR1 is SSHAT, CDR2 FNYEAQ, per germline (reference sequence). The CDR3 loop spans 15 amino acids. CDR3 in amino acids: CASSLAETALKEQYF. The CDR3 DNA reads TGTGCCAGCAGCTTGGCCGAGACAGCCCTCAAAGAGCAGTACTTC.

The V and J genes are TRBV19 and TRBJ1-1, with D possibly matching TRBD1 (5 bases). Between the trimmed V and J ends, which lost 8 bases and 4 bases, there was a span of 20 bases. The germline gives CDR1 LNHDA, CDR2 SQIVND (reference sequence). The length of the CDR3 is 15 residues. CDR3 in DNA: TGTGCCAGTCGCCACTTGTCTGGGGCTGGCACTGAAGCTTTCTTT. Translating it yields CASRHLSGAGTEAFF.

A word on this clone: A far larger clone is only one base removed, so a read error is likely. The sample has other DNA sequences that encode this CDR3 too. The chain's CDR3 is CSVAKPAGLAGGSNSGELFF. The CDR3 DNA reads TGCAGCGTTGCCAAGCCCGCCGGACTAGCGGGAGGTTCGAACTCCGGGGAGCTGTTTTTT. The chain recombines TRBV29-1 with TRBJ2-2; 14 nucleotides agree with TRBD2. The CDR3 sequence is 20 residues long. Germline V gene sequence: CDR1 SQVTM, CDR2 ANQGSEA.

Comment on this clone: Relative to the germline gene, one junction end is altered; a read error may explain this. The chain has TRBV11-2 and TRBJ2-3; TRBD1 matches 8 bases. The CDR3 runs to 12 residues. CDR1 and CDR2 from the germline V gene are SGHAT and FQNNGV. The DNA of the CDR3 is TGTGCCAGCAGGGCCGGGACAGGTACGCAGTATTTT. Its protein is CASRAGTGTQYF.

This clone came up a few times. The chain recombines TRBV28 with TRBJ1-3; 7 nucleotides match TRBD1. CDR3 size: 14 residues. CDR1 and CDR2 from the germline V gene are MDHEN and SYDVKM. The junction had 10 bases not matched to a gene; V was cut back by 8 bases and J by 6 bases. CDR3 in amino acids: CASRTGGLENTIYF. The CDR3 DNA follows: TGTGCCAGCCGGACAGGCGGTCTGGAAAACACCATATATTTT.

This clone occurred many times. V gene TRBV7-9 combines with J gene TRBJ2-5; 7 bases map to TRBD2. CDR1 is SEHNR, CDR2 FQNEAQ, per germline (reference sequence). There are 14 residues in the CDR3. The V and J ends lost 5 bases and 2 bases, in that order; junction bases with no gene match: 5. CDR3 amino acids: CASSRLSGQETQYF. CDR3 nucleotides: TGTGCCAGCAGCCGCCTTAGCGGGCAAGAGACCCAGTACTTC.

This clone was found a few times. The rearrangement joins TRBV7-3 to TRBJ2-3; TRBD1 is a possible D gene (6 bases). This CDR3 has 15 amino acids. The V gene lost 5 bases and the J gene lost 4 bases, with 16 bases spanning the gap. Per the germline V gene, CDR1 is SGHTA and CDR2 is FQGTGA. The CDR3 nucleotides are TGTGCCAGCAGCCCCCTTTTAGGGGGTGCAGATACGCAGTATTTT. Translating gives CASSPLLGGADTQYF.

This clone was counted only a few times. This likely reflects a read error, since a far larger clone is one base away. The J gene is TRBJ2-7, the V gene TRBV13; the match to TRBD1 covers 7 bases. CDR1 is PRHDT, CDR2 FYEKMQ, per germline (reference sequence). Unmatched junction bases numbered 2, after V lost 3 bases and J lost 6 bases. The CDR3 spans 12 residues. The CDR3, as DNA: TGTGCCAGCAGCTTGGCAGGGGGCGAGCAGTACTTC. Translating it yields CASSLAGGEQYF.

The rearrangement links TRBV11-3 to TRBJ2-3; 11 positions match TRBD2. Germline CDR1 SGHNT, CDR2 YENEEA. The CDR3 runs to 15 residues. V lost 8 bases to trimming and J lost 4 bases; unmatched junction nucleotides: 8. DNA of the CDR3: TGTGCCAGCCGACTCATACTAGCGGGGGCAGATACGCAGTATTTT. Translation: CASRLILAGADTQYF.

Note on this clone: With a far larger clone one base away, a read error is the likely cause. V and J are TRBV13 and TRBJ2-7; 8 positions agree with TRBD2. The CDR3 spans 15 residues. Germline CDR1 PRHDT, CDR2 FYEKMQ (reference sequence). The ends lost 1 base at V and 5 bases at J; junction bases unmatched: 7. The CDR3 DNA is TGTGCCAGCAGCTTAGTCCAAGCGGGAGTTCACGAGCAGTACTTC. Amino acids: CASSLVQAGVHEQYF.

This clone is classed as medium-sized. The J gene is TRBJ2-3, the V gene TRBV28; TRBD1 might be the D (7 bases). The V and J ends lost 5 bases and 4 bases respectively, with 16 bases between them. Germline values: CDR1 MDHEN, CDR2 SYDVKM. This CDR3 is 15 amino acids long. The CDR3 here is CASSGLQGSADTQYF. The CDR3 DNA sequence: TGTGCCAGCAGTGGACTACAGGGGTCAGCAGATACGCAGTATTTT.

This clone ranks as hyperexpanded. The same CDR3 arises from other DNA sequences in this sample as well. The CDR3, as DNA: TGTGCCAGCAGCTTCGACCCAGGGTACAATGAGCAGTTCTTC. Translated, it gives CASSFDPGYNEQFF. This chain links TRBV7-2 with TRBJ2-1; D possibly corresponds to TRBD1 (5 bases). CDR1 and CDR2 (germline): SGHTA, FQGNSA. Trimming took 3 bases from V and 4 from J, leaving 10 bases between them. CDR3 length: 14 amino acids.

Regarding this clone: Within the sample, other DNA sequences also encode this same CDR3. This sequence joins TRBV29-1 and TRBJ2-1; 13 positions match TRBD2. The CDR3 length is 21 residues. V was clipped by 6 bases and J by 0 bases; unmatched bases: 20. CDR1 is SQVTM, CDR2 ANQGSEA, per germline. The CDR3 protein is CSVGGPGSGTSGAYSYNEQFF. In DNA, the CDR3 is TGCAGCGTCGGAGGGCCAGGGTCCGGGACTAGCGGGGCATACTCCTACAATGAGCAGTTCTTC.

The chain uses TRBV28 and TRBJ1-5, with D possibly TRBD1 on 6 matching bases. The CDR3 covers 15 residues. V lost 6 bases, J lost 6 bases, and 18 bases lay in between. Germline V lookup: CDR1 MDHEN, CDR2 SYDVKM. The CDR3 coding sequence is TGTGCCAGCAGGTTCATGTTGGGGGGGGCTCAGCCCCAGCATTTT. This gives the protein CASRFMLGGAQPQHF.

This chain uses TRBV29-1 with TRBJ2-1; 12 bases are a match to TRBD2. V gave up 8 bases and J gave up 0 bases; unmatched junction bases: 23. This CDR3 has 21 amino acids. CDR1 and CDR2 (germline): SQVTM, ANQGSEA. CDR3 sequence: CSLGVTGSGTSGSYSYNEQFF. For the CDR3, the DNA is TGCAGCTTAGGAGTGACAGGGTCCGGGACTAGCGGGTCATACTCCTACAATGAGCAGTTCTTC.

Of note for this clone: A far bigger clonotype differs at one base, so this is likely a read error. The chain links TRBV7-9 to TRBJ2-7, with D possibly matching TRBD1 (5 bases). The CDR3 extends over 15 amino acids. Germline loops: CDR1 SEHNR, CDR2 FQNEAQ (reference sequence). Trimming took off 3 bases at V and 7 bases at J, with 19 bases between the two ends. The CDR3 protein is CASSLAETALKEQYF. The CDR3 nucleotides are TGTGCCAGCAGCTTGGCCGAGACAGCCCTCAAAGAGCAGTACTTC.

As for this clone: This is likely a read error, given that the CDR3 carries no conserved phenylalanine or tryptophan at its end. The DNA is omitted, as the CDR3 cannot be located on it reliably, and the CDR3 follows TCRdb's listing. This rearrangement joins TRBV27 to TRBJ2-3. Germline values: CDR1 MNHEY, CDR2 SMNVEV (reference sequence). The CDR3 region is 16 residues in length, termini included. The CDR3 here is CASSSSMTASFTDTQY.

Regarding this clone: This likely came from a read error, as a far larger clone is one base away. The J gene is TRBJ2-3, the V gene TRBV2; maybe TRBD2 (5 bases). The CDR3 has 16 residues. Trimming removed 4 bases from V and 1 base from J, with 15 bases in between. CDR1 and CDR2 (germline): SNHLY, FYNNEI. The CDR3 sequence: CASSGVGRGCTDTQYF. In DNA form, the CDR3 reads TGTGCCAGCAGTGGGGTCGGTCGCGGGTGCACAGATACGCAGTATTTT.

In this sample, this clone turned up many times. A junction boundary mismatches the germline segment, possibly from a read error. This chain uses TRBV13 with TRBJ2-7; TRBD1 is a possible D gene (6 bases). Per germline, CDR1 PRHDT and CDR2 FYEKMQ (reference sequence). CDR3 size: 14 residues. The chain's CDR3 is CASSLGQPSGEQYF. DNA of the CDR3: TGTGCCAGCAGTTTAGGACAGCCGTCAGGAGAGCAGTACTTC.

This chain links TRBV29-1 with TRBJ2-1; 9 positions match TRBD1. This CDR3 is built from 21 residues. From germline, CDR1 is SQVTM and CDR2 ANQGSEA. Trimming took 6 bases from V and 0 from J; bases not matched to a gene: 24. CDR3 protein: CSVGGTGSGSCGAYSYNEQFF. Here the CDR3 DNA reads TGCAGCGTAGGAGGGACAGGGTCCGGGAGTTGCGGGGCATACTCCTACAATGAGCAGTTCTTC.

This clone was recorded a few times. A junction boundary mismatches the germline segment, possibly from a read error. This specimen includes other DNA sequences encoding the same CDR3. CDR3 amino acids: CASSFDPGYNEQFF. CDR3 sequence (DNA): TGTGCCAGCAGCTTCGACCCAGGGTACAATGAGCAGTTCTTC. This chain connects TRBV23-1 to TRBJ2-1; TRBD1 is a possible D gene (5 bases). TRBV23-1 falls under the ORF class, with uncertain function. This CDR3 region has 14 residues.

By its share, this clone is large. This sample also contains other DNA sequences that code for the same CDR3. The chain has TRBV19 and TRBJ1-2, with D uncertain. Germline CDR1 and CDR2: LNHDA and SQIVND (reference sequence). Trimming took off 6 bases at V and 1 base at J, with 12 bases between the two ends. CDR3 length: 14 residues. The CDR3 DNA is TGTGCCAGTAGCACCCCACATCTTAACTATGGCTACACCTTC. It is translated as CASSTPHLNYGYTF.

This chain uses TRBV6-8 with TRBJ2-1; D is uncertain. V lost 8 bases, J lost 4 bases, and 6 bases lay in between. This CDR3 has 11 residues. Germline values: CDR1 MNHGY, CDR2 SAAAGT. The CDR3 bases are TGTGCCAGCGGATTATACAATGAGCAGTTCTTC. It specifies CASGLYNEQFF.